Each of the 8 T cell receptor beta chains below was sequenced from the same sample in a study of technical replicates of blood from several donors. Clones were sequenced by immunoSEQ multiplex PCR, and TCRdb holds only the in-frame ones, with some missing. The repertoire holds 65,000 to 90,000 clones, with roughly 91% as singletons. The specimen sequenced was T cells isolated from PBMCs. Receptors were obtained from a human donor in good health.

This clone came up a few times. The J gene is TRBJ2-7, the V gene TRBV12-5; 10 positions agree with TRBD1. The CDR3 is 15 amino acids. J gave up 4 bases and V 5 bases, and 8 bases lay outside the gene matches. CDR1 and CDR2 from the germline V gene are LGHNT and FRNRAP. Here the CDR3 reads CASGPSGTGAYEQYF. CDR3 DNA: TGTGCTAGTGGTCCCTCAGGGACAGGGGCGTACGAGCAGTACTTC.

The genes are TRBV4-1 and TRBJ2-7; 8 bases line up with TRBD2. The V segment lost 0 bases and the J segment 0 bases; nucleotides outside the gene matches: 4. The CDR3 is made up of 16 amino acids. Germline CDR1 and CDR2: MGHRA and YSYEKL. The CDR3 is CASSQDSGASSYEQYF. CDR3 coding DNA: TGCGCCAGCAGCCAAGATAGCGGGGCGAGCTCCTACGAGCAGTACTTC.

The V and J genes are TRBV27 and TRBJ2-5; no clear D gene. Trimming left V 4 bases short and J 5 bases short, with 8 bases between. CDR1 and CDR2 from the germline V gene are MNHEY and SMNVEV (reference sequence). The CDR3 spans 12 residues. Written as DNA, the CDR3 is TGTGCCAGCAGTTCCCCCTCGGAGACCCAGTACTTC. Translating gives CASSSPSETQYF.

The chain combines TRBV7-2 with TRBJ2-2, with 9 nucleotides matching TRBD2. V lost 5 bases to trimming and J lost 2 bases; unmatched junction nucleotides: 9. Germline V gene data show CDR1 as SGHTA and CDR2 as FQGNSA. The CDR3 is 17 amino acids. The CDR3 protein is CASSQPSGRKNTGELFF. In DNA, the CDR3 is TGTGCCAGCAGCCAACCCAGCGGGAGGAAAAACACCGGGGAGCTGTTTTTT.

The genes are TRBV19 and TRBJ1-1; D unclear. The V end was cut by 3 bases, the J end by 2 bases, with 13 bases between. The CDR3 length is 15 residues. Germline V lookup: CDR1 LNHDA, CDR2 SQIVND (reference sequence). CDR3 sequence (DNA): TGTGCCAGTAGTATTCGCCTCACAGAAAACACTGAAGCTTTCTTT. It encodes CASSIRLTENTEAFF.

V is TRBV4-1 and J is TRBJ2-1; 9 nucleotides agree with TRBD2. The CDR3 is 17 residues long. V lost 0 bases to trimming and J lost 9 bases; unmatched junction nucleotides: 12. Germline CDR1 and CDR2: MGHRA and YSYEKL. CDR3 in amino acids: CASSQDIWRGGQSEQFF. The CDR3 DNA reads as TGCGCCAGCAGCCAAGATATTTGGCGGGGGGGCCAGAGTGAGCAGTTCTTC.

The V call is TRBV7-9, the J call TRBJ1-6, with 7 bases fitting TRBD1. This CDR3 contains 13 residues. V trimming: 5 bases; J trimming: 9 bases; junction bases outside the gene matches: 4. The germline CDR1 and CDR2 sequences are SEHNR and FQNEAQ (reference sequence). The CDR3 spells CASSLRDSSPLHF. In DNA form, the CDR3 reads TGTGCCAGCAGCCTGAGGGACAGTTCACCCCTCCACTTT.

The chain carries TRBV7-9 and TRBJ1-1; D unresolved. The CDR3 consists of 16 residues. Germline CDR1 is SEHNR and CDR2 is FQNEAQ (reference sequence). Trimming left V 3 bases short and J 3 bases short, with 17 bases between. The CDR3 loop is CASSFSLTELDTEAFF. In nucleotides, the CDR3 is TGTGCCAGCAGCTTCTCCCTGACGGAGCTTGACACTGAAGCTTTCTTT.